This paragraph reports one T cell receptor (beta chain). Its antigen is unknown. This sample stems from a study of shared clonotypes between healthy human individuals. Study-level results: A handful of donors had about 5% of their naive CD4 clonotypes in common.

Profiling relied on immunoSEQ multiplex PCR, and the TCRdb table lists in-frame clones only, not all of them. The table shows approximately 2.1 million clones, with over 85% occurring only once. Looked up from germline, CDR1 is MNHEY and CDR2 is SMNVEV (reference sequence). Trimming removed 7 bases at V and 8 bases at J, with 17 bases between. The CDR3 sequence is 13 residues long. The chain carries TRBV27 and TRBJ1-2; tentatively, D is TRBD1 (5 bases). The material sequenced was naive CD4+ T cells from PBMCs. As for subset: CD45RA+ positively selected. The receptor was isolated from a man aged 18 to 30 in good health. Some clones in this sample may be carry-over from other donors' samples. CDR3 sequence: CASTNGGNDGYTF. CDR3 coding DNA: TGTGCCAGCACCAACGGGGGTAACGACGGCTACACCTTC.